Below, one T cell receptor beta chain is given with its context. These data come from a study of shared T cell receptors in the human thymus. The V end was cut by 0 bases, the J end by 5 bases, with 11 bases between. The CDR3 is 14 amino acids. Germline loops: CDR1 SGHNT, CDR2 YYREEE (reference sequence). Libraries were prepared by immunoSEQ multiplex PCR; TCRdb keeps only in-frame clonotypes and omits some of them. The repertoire includes about 380,000 clones, 95% of them detected once, and 0.02% sits in the top ten. The source material was thymocytes. The TCR was taken from a human donor. The chain combines TRBV5-4 with TRBJ2-5, with D possibly being TRBD2 (5 bases). The CDR3 protein is CASSLGRAHETQYF. The CDR3 DNA is TGTGCCAGCAGCTTGGGGCGGGCTCACGAGACCCAGTACTTC.